The clone carrying this T cell receptor (beta chain) was seen many times. The sample originates from a study of T cells in Graves' hyperthyroidism and ophthalmopathy. TCR beta CDR3 regions were amplified from RNA. Using the HTBI primer set, a first-round RT-PCR was run on the TCR CDR3. One entry per CDR3 protein, called by TCRdb with MiXCR from the multiplex PCR reads. The sample shows approximately 590,000 distinct CDR3 sequences, around 14% of them seen only once. The CDR3 runs to 12 residues. CDR1 is GTSNPN, CDR2 SVGIG, per germline (reference sequence). The V gene lost 0 bases and the J gene lost 4 bases, with 6 bases spanning the gap.

The sequence derives from a woman aged 25-40 years with Graves' hyperthyroidism. Sequencing input: blood. The rearrangement joins TRBV30 to TRBJ1-2, with D possibly TRBD1 on 6 matching bases. CDR3 sequence (DNA): TGTGCCTGGAGTGTAGGGGGCTATGGCTACACCTTC. It yields the protein CAWSVGGYGYTF.